A single sample gave rise to the 17 T cell receptor beta chains below, sequenced in a study of T cell responses to AZD1222 COVID-19 vaccine. TCRdb's copy holds only in-frame clones and misses some; the assay was immunoSEQ multiplex PCR. The sample includes around 200,000 clones, roughly 92% seen only once; the top ten take 1.5% to 2%. This specimen was peripheral blood, taken 28 days after the second AZD1222 dose. The receptor source for this set is an adult who received the AZD1222 COVID-19 vaccine.

The gene calls are TRBV6-6 and TRBJ2-5; D is ambiguous. Germline V gene lookup returns CDR1 MNHNY and CDR2 SVGAGI (reference sequence). Trimming shortened V by 7 bases and J by 2 bases, and 8 bases separated the two germline ends. The length of the CDR3 is 12 residues. CDR3 loop: CASKDPQETQYF. The CDR3 nucleotides read TGTGCCAGCAAGGACCCTCAAGAGACCCAGTACTTC.

CDR3: CASAISGVSNQPQHF. Written as DNA, the CDR3 is TGTGCCAGCGCAATTTCAGGGGTTAGCAATCAGCCCCAGCATTTT. V usage is TRBV2 and J usage is TRBJ1-5; maybe TRBD1 (6 bases). Germline-derived CDR1 and CDR2 are SNHLY and FYNNEI. The CDR3 totals 15 residues. Trimming shortened V by 8 bases and J by 0 bases, and 14 bases separated the two germline ends.

The V gene is TRBV5-1, the J gene TRBJ2-7; 10 nucleotides agree with TRBD1. The V and J ends lost 4 bases and 3 bases, in that order; junction bases with no gene match: 4. The CDR3 loop spans 14 amino acids. Looked up from germline, CDR1 is SGHRS and CDR2 is YFSETQ. CDR3 protein: CASSRTGGYYEQYF. CDR3 nucleotides: TGCGCCAGCAGCAGGACAGGGGGATACTACGAGCAGTACTTC.

The chain recombines TRBV30 with TRBJ1-2; D not resolved. Trimming took off 2 bases at V and 3 bases at J, with 4 bases between the two ends. The CDR3 length is 11 residues. The germline CDR1 and CDR2 sequences are GTSNPN and SVGIG (reference sequence). The CDR3 coding sequence is TGTGCCTGGAGTAGGGACTATGGCTACACCTTC. Its translation: CAWSRDYGYTF.

V is TRBV30 and J is TRBJ1-3; D gene unclear. Looked up from germline, CDR1 is GTSNPN and CDR2 is SVGIG (reference sequence). The CDR3 is 12 amino acids. Trimming pared 4 bases from V and 4 bases from J, leaving 8 bases between. The CDR3 DNA is TGTGCCTGGAAGACTAGAGGAAACACCATATATTTT. Encoded protein: CAWKTRGNTIYF.

This clone was found once. The chain uses TRBV28 and TRBJ1-1, with D possibly matching TRBD1 (5 bases). The CDR3 totals 14 residues. Germline CDR1 is MDHEN and CDR2 is SYDVKM. The V end was cut by 1 base, the J end by 6 bases, with 12 bases between. The CDR3 reads CASSLYGGEPEAFF. In DNA form, the CDR3 reads TGTGCCAGCAGTTTATATGGAGGGGAGCCTGAAGCTTTCTTT.

The V gene is TRBV7-6, the J gene TRBJ2-1, with 7 bases identical to TRBD2. V lost 10 bases to trimming and J lost 9 bases; unmatched junction nucleotides: 15. Germline CDR1 and CDR2: SGHVS and FNYEAQ. This CDR3 comprises 14 residues. The CDR3 loop is CATAWAGVRSEQFF. CDR3 in DNA: TGTGCCACCGCGTGGGCGGGAGTACGTAGTGAGCAGTTCTTC.

J is TRBJ1-5 and V is TRBV30; TRBD1 matches 8 bases. The CDR3 totals 14 residues. Germline loops: CDR1 GTSNPN, CDR2 SVGIG (reference sequence). V shed 8 bases and J 5 bases; nucleotides not matched to a gene: 11. As DNA, the CDR3 is TGTGCCCTCTCCAGGGACAGGAACGATCAGCCCCAGCATTTT. Its protein is CALSRDRNDQPQHF.

V gene TRBV6-2 or TRBV6-3 combines with J gene TRBJ2-7; tentatively, D is TRBD1 (6 bases). Trimming removed 6 bases at V and 2 bases at J, with 11 bases between. This CDR3 is built from 13 residues. Germline V gives CDR1 MNHEY, CDR2 SVGEGT. The CDR3 bases are TGTGCCAGCAGCCTGACAGGTCCCTACGAGCAGTACTTC. The encoded protein is CASSLTGPYEQYF.

The chain carries TRBV7-8 and TRBJ1-1, with D hard to call. Germline CDR1 SGHVS, CDR2 FQNEAQ. Between the trimmed V and J ends, which lost 2 bases and 1 base, there was a span of 5 bases. The CDR3 covers 13 residues. The CDR3 nucleotides are TGTGCCAGCAGCTTACCCCCGAACACTGAAGCTTTCTTT. Translation: CASSLPPNTEAFF.

The V call is TRBV7-2, the J call TRBJ2-3; TRBD2 agrees at 16 bases. Unmatched junction bases numbered 9, after V lost 5 bases and J lost 4 bases. The CDR3 loop spans 18 amino acids. CDR1 is SGHTA and CDR2 is FQGNSA in the germline V gene. In DNA, the CDR3 is TGTGCCAGCAGCACACAAGCCGGGACTAGCGGGGGGGCAGATACGCAGTATTTT. Amino acids: CASSTQAGTSGGADTQYF.

This chain links TRBV5-1 with TRBJ2-1; D might be TRBD1 (6 bases). Trimming pared 3 bases from V and 10 bases from J, leaving 20 bases between. CDR1 and CDR2 from the germline V gene are SGHRS and YFSETQ. This CDR3 has 15 amino acids. CDR3 protein: CASSWSRQGPREQFF. The CDR3 DNA follows: TGCGCCAGCAGCTGGAGCAGGCAGGGGCCTCGGGAGCAGTTCTTC.

V and J are TRBV5-1 and TRBJ2-3; D might be TRBD2 (5 bases). Trimming pared 2 bases from V and 0 bases from J, leaving 10 bases between. This CDR3 is built from 15 residues. The germline V gene has CDR1 SGHRS and CDR2 YFSETQ. The CDR3 reads CASSFAGGSTDTQYF. CDR3 coding DNA: TGCGCCAGCAGCTTTGCGGGCGGGAGCACAGATACGCAGTATTTT.

The chain is built from TRBV4-1 and TRBJ2-1, with 9 bases fitting TRBD1. This CDR3 has 15 amino acids. CDR1 is MGHRA and CDR2 is YSYEKL in the germline V gene. J was trimmed by 5 bases and V by 6 bases; bases with no gene match: 8. Here the CDR3 reads CASRDAGQGNNEQFF. The CDR3 DNA follows: TGCGCCAGCAGGGACGCGGGACAGGGTAACAATGAGCAGTTCTTC.

V is TRBV18 and J is TRBJ1-1; D is undetermined. Germline V gene sequence: CDR1 KGHSH, CDR2 LQKENI. This CDR3 has 15 residues. V lost 2 bases to trimming and J lost 0 bases, with 10 bases between them. CDR3 nucleotides: TGTGCCAGCTCACCATCGGCAGCAATGAACACTGAAGCTTTCTTT. As protein: CASSPSAAMNTEAFF.

The gene calls are TRBV7-8 and TRBJ2-5; the D gene is possibly TRBD1 (5 bases). The CDR3 has 16 residues. The V gene's germline CDR1 is SGHVS and CDR2 FQNEAQ. The ends were cut back, 3 bases at V and 5 bases at J, with 19 bases in the middle. The CDR3 nucleotides read TGTGCCAGCAGCTTCTCAACAAGGGGCACGCGGGAGACCCAGTACTTC. This codes for CASSFSTRGTRETQYF.

This chain connects TRBV5-1 to TRBJ2-7; D is tentatively TRBD1 or TRBD2 (5 bases each). Trimming took off 3 bases at V and 0 bases at J, with 10 bases between the two ends. Germline loops: CDR1 SGHRS, CDR2 YFSETQ. The CDR3 contains 14 residues. In DNA form, the CDR3 reads TGCGCCAGCAGCTCCGGGACGAACTCCTACGAGCAGTACTTC. The encoded protein is CASSSGTNSYEQYF.